This is a list of T cell receptor beta chains from one sample in a study of shared clonotypes between healthy human individuals. Method: immunoSEQ multiplex PCR; TCRdb's copy keeps in-frame clones and lacks some. The sample carries around 2,100,000 clones, roughly 94% recorded once. Sequenced: naive CD8+ T cells sorted from blood. These receptors originate from a man aged 18 to 30 in good health. CDR3s include the opening cysteine and the closing phenylalanine or tryptophan. Each record gives: V gene, CDR3 length, D gene, clone size, J gene, CDR3 protein, CDR3 DNA. The D gene is left open where the match is weak. Clone size, where shown, is once, few, many, or a class for clones that have expanded.

v_gene: TRBV6-5; len: 13; d_gene: NA; abundance: NA; j_gene: TRBJ2-1; CDR3aa: CASSPGLWGEQFF; CDR3nt: TGTGCCAGCAGTCCTGGACTTTGGGGGGAGCAGTTCTTC
v_gene: TRBV6-5; len: 16; d_gene: NA; abundance: NA; j_gene: TRBJ2-7; CDR3aa: CASSYLRDSLPGEQYF; CDR3nt: TGTGCCAGCAGTTACTTGCGGGACAGTTTGCCTGGTGAGCAGTACTTC
v_gene: TRBV27; len: 16; d_gene: TRBD2; abundance: NA; j_gene: TRBJ2-3; CDR3aa: CASTNSGATSTDTQYF; CDR3nt: TGTGCCAGCACCAACAGCGGGGCCACTAGCACAGATACGCAGTATTTT
v_gene: TRBV30; len: 11; d_gene: NA; abundance: NA; j_gene: TRBJ2-7; CDR3aa: CAWSPLSEQYF; CDR3nt: TGTGCCTGGAGTCCCCTGTCCGAGCAGTACTTC
v_gene: TRBV4-1; len: 15; d_gene: TRBD2; abundance: once; j_gene: TRBJ2-7; CDR3aa: CASSQWTSGSYEQYF; CDR3nt: TGCGCCAGCAGCCAATGGACTAGCGGCTCCTACGAGCAGTACTTC
v_gene: TRBV13; len: 14; d_gene: NA; abundance: NA; j_gene: TRBJ1-2; CDR3aa: CASSLEGSNYGYTF; CDR3nt: TGTGCCAGCAGCTTAGAGGGCAGTAACTATGGCTACACCTTC
v_gene: TRBV11-2; len: 16; d_gene: TRBD1; abundance: NA; j_gene: TRBJ1-6; CDR3aa: CASSLDSDRGFSPLHF; CDR3nt: TGTGCCAGCAGCTTAGATTCAGACAGGGGTTTTTCACCCCTCCACTTT
v_gene: TRBV5-1; len: 14; d_gene: TRBD1; abundance: NA; j_gene: TRBJ2-1; CDR3aa: CASSLGLTGNEQFF; CDR3nt: TGCGCCAGCAGCTTAGGACTGACAGGGAATGAGCAGTTCTTC
v_gene: TRBV5-1; len: 14; d_gene: NA; abundance: NA; j_gene: TRBJ2-7; CDR3aa: CASSLEGSLYEQYF; CDR3nt: TGCGCCAGCAGCTTGGAGGGAAGCCTCTACGAGCAGTACTTC
v_gene: TRBV11-2; len: 13; d_gene: TRBD1; abundance: NA; j_gene: TRBJ2-7; CDR3aa: CASFGQGLAEQYF; CDR3nt: TGTGCCAGCTTTGGACAGGGGCTCGCCGAGCAGTACTTC
v_gene: TRBV9; len: 15; d_gene: NA; abundance: NA; j_gene: TRBJ2-2; CDR3aa: CASSISGTNTGELFF; CDR3nt: TGTGCCAGCAGCATTAGCGGAACGAACACCGGGGAGCTGTTTTTT
v_gene: TRBV5-4; len: 16; d_gene: NA; abundance: NA; j_gene: TRBJ2-3; CDR3aa: CASSPPYRTSTDTQYF; CDR3nt: TGTGCCAGCAGCCCCCCCTACCGTACTAGCACAGATACGCAGTATTTT
v_gene: TRBV21-1; len: 14; d_gene: NA; abundance: NA; j_gene: TRBJ2-7; CDR3aa: CASFNRRWSYEQYF; CDR3nt: TGTGCCAGCTTTAACAGGAGATGGTCGTACGAGCAGTACTTC
v_gene: TRBV5-4; len: 16; d_gene: NA; abundance: NA; j_gene: TRBJ1-1; CDR3aa: CASSSRGGVTNTEAFF; CDR3nt: TGTGCCAGCAGCTCCCGCGGTGGAGTGACAAACACTGAAGCTTTCTTT
v_gene: TRBV19; len: 18; d_gene: TRBD2; abundance: NA; j_gene: TRBJ2-2; CDR3aa: CASTPPAGGPVNTGELFF; CDR3nt: TGTGCCAGTACTCCCCCAGCGGGGGGGCCGGTGAACACCGGGGAGCTGTTTTTT
v_gene: TRBV13; len: 18; d_gene: TRBD1; abundance: NA; j_gene: TRBJ2-3; CDR3aa: CASSYPLDLTGNTDTQYF; CDR3nt: TGTGCCAGCAGCTACCCACTAGATCTGACAGGGAATACAGATACGCAGTATTTT
v_gene: TRBV13; len: 16; d_gene: TRBD1; abundance: NA; j_gene: TRBJ1-6; CDR3aa: CASSSSDRGVGSPLHF; CDR3nt: TGTGCCAGCAGCTCCTCGGACAGGGGGGTGGGATCACCCCTCCACTTT
v_gene: TRBV27; len: 14; d_gene: NA; abundance: NA; j_gene: TRBJ2-2; CDR3aa: CASSYRAHTGELFF; CDR3nt: TGTGCCAGCAGTTACCGGGCCCACACCGGGGAGCTGTTTTTT
v_gene: TRBV30; len: 13; d_gene: TRBD1; abundance: NA; j_gene: TRBJ2-7; CDR3aa: CAWSPGQNYEQYF; CDR3nt: TGTGCCTGGTCCCCGGGACAGAACTACGAGCAGTACTTC
v_gene: TRBV7-9; len: 16; d_gene: NA; abundance: NA; j_gene: TRBJ1-2; CDR3aa: CASSPPERARDYGYTF; CDR3nt: TGTGCCAGCAGCCCCCCGGAGCGCGCCAGGGACTATGGCTACACCTTC
v_gene: TRBV25-1; len: 12; d_gene: NA; abundance: NA; j_gene: TRBJ2-7; CDR3aa: CASSTGDYEQYF; CDR3nt: TGTGCCAGCAGTACAGGAGACTACGAGCAGTACTTC
v_gene: TRBV9; len: 15; d_gene: TRBD1; abundance: NA; j_gene: TRBJ1-1; CDR3aa: CASSVGQLMNTEAFF; CDR3nt: TGTGCCAGCAGCGTGGGACAGCTGATGAACACTGAAGCTTTCTTT
v_gene: TRBV13; len: 14; d_gene: NA; abundance: NA; j_gene: TRBJ2-1; CDR3aa: CASSLVAGSIEQFF; CDR3nt: TGTGCCAGCAGCTTAGTGGCAGGTAGTATTGAGCAGTTCTTC
v_gene: TRBV6-6; len: 14; d_gene: NA; abundance: NA; j_gene: TRBJ1-2; CDR3aa: CASSYSEGPRGYTF; CDR3nt: TGTGCCAGCAGTTACTCCGAGGGCCCGAGGGGCTACACCTTC
v_gene: TRBV6-5; len: 13; d_gene: NA; abundance: few; j_gene: TRBJ1-1; CDR3aa: CASSYSGGSEAFF; CDR3nt: TGTGCCAGCAGTTACTCGGGGGGGTCTGAAGCTTTCTTT
v_gene: TRBV10-1; len: 17; d_gene: NA; abundance: few; j_gene: TRBJ2-2; CDR3aa: CASSEVQGPANTGELFF; CDR3nt: TGCGCCAGCAGTGAGGTCCAGGGGCCGGCGAACACCGGGGAGCTGTTTTTT
v_gene: TRBV4-1; len: 14; d_gene: NA; abundance: NA; j_gene: TRBJ1-1; CDR3aa: CASSQAGRNTEAFF; CDR3nt: TGCGCCAGCAGCCAGGCAGGGAGAAACACTGAAGCTTTCTTT
v_gene: TRBV19; len: 17; d_gene: TRBD1; abundance: NA; j_gene: TRBJ2-2; CDR3aa: CASSILLGQGPTGELFF; CDR3nt: TGTGCCAGTAGTATACTTTTGGGACAGGGTCCCACCGGGGAGCTGTTTTTT
v_gene: TRBV25-1; len: 12; d_gene: NA; abundance: once; j_gene: TRBJ1-1; CDR3aa: CASSSLYTEAFF; CDR3nt: TGTGCCAGCAGTTCTCTATACACTGAAGCTTTCTTT
v_gene: TRBV6-1; len: 13; d_gene: NA; abundance: once; j_gene: TRBJ1-2; CDR3aa: CASGAEAHYGYTF; CDR3nt: TGTGCCAGCGGGGCGGAGGCTCACTATGGCTACACCTTC
v_gene: TRBV14; len: 13; d_gene: NA; abundance: NA; j_gene: TRBJ2-1; CDR3aa: CASSLGLYNEQFF; CDR3nt: TGTGCCAGCAGCCTCGGCTTGTACAATGAGCAGTTCTTC
v_gene: TRBV4-1; len: 17; d_gene: TRBD2; abundance: NA; j_gene: TRBJ2-7; CDR3aa: CASSQGLAGLFPYEQYF; CDR3nt: TGCGCCAGCAGCCAAGGGCTAGCGGGGCTCTTCCCCTACGAGCAGTACTTC
v_gene: TRBV6-5; len: 14; d_gene: NA; abundance: NA; j_gene: TRBJ2-7; CDR3aa: CASSPTEGPYEQYF; CDR3nt: TGTGCCAGCAGCCCGACGGAGGGGCCCTACGAGCAGTACTTC
v_gene: TRBV5-1; len: 15; d_gene: TRBD2; abundance: NA; j_gene: TRBJ2-5; CDR3aa: CASSSGGLGQETQYF; CDR3nt: TGCGCCAGTTCGAGCGGGGGGCTAGGACAAGAGACCCAGTACTTC
v_gene: TRBV11-2; len: 11; d_gene: NA; abundance: NA; j_gene: TRBJ2-5; CDR3aa: CASSSDGTQYF; CDR3nt: TGTGCCAGCAGCTCCGATGGGACCCAGTACTTC
v_gene: TRBV27; len: 17; d_gene: TRBD1; abundance: once; j_gene: TRBJ2-7; CDR3aa: CASRLTPRQGLVYEQYF; CDR3nt: TGTGCCAGCAGACTTACACCCCGACAGGGTCTTGTCTACGAGCAGTACTTC
v_gene: TRBV6-5; len: 15; d_gene: TRBD2; abundance: NA; j_gene: TRBJ2-7; CDR3aa: CASSYGLAGTYEQYF; CDR3nt: TGTGCCAGCAGCTACGGACTAGCGGGAACATACGAGCAGTACTTC
v_gene: TRBV2; len: 12; d_gene: TRBD1; abundance: once; j_gene: TRBJ2-7; CDR3aa: CASRTGLYEQYF; CDR3nt: TGTGCCAGCCGGACAGGGTTGTACGAGCAGTACTTC
v_gene: TRBV28; len: 14; d_gene: NA; abundance: once; j_gene: TRBJ2-7; CDR3aa: CASSLRGARFEQYF; CDR3nt: TGTGCCAGCAGTCTAAGGGGGGCCAGGTTCGAGCAGTACTTC
v_gene: TRBV5-1; len: 15; d_gene: TRBD1; abundance: NA; j_gene: TRBJ2-7; CDR3aa: CASSLDLTGTYEQYF; CDR3nt: TGCGCCAGCAGCTTGGATTTGACAGGGACCTACGAGCAGTACTTC
v_gene: TRBV6-6; len: 13; d_gene: NA; abundance: few; j_gene: TRBJ1-5; CDR3aa: CASSPKGGQPQHF; CDR3nt: TGTGCCAGCAGTCCCAAGGGGGGCCAGCCCCAGCATTTT
v_gene: TRBV9; len: 13; d_gene: NA; abundance: NA; j_gene: TRBJ2-2; CDR3aa: CASSVTGTGELFF; CDR3nt: TGTGCCAGCAGCGTGACAGGCACCGGGGAGCTGTTTTTT
v_gene: TRBV30; len: 13; d_gene: NA; abundance: NA; j_gene: TRBJ2-2; CDR3aa: CAWSVSGSGELFF; CDR3nt: TGTGCCTGGAGTGTATCAGGGTCCGGGGAGCTGTTTTTT
v_gene: TRBV7-9; len: 12; d_gene: NA; abundance: NA; j_gene: TRBJ2-1; CDR3aa: CASSLAPNEQFF; CDR3nt: TGTGCCAGCAGCTTGGCCCCTAATGAGCAGTTCTTC
v_gene: TRBV11-2; len: 18; d_gene: TRBD2; abundance: NA; j_gene: TRBJ2-1; CDR3aa: CASRGPLAGSSSYNEQFF; CDR3nt: TGTGCCAGCAGAGGTCCGTTAGCGGGTTCGAGCTCCTACAATGAGCAGTTCTTC
v_gene: TRBV9; len: 15; d_gene: TRBD1; abundance: NA; j_gene: TRBJ2-2; CDR3aa: CASSVGTGGTGELFF; CDR3nt: TGTGCCAGCAGCGTAGGGACAGGCGGCACCGGGGAGCTGTTTTTT
v_gene: TRBV16; len: 17; d_gene: NA; abundance: NA; j_gene: TRBJ1-4; CDR3aa: CASSPVRRSNDREKLFF; CDR3nt: TGTGCCAGCAGCCCCGTACGGCGGAGTAACGATCGGGAAAAACTGTTTTTT
v_gene: TRBV4-1; len: 14; d_gene: NA; abundance: NA; j_gene: TRBJ1-2; CDR3aa: CASSPETATSGYTF; CDR3nt: TGCGCCAGCAGCCCAGAAACGGCTACGAGTGGCTACACCTTC
v_gene: TRBV19; len: 11; d_gene: NA; abundance: few; j_gene: TRBJ2-1; CDR3aa: CASSMGLEQFF; CDR3nt: TGTGCCAGTAGTATGGGTCTTGAGCAGTTCTTC
v_gene: TRBV7-2; len: 14; d_gene: NA; abundance: NA; j_gene: TRBJ2-1; CDR3aa: CASRSLDLFNEQFF; CDR3nt: TGTGCCAGCAGGTCCCTAGACCTCTTCAATGAGCAGTTCTTC